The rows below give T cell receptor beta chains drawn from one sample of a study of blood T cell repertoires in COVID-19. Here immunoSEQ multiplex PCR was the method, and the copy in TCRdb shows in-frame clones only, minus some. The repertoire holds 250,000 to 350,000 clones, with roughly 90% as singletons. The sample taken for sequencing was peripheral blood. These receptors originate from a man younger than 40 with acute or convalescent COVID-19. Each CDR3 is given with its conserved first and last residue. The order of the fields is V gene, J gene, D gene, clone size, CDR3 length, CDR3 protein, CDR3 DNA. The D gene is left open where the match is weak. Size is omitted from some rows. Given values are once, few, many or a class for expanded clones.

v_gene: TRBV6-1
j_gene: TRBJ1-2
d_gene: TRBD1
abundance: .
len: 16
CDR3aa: CASSEGWVAGGNGYTF
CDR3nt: TGTGCCAGCAGTGAAGGCTGGGTGGCAGGGGGAAATGGCTACACCTTC

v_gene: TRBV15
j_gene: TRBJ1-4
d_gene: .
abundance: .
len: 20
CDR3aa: CATSRGGGGRIITTNEKLFF
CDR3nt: TGTGCCACCAGCAGAGGCGGGGGGGGTAGGATAATCACAACTAATGAAAAACTGTTTTTT

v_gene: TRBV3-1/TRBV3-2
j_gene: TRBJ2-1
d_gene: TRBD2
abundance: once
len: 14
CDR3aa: CASNLAGDNNEQFF
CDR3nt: TGTGCCAGCAACTTAGCGGGAGATAACAATGAGCAGTTCTTC

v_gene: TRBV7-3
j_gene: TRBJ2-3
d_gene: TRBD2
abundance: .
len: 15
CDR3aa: CASSPTGGAGDTQYF
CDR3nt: TGTGCCAGCAGCCCAACCGGGGGGGCAGGAGATACGCAGTATTTT

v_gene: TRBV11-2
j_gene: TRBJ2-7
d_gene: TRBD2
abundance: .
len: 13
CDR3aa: CASSFGLDYEQYF
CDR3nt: TGTGCCAGCAGCTTCGGACTAGACTACGAGCAGTACTTC

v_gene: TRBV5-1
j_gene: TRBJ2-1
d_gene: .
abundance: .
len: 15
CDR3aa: CASSLVTDRYNEQFF
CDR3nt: TGCGCCAGCAGCTTGGTTACAGACAGATACAATGAGCAGTTCTTC

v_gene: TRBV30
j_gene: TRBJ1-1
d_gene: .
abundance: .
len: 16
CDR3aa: CAWRTSKSGKNTEAFF
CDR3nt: TGTGCCTGGAGAACCTCCAAGTCTGGCAAGAACACTGAAGCTTTCTTT

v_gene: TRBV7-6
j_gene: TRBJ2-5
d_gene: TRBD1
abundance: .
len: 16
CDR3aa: CASSLRQGALQETQYF
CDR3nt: TGTGCCAGCAGCCTTAGACAGGGGGCACTCCAAGAGACCCAGTACTTC

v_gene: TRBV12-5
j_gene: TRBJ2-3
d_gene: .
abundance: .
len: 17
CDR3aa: CASGLLPGGTTRDTQYF
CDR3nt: TGTGCTAGTGGTTTGCTTCCTGGAGGGACCACGCGAGATACGCAGTATTTT

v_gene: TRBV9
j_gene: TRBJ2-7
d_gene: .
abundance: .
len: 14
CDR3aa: CASSVDQGIYEQYF
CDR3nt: TGTGCCAGCAGCGTAGATCAGGGGATCTACGAGCAGTACTTC

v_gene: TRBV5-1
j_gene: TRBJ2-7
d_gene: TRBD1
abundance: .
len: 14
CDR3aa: CASSLRQGTYEQYF
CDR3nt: TGCGCCAGCAGCTTACGACAGGGGACCTACGAGCAGTACTTC

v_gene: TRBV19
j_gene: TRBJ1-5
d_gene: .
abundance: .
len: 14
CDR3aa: CASSIGGGRVPQHF
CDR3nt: TGTGCCAGTAGTATAGGAGGGGGACGGGTCCCCCAGCATTTT

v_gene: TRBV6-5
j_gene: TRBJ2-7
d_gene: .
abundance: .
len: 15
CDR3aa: CASNRQGKGSYEQYF
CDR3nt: TGTGCCAGCAACCGCCAGGGGAAGGGCTCCTACGAGCAGTACTTC

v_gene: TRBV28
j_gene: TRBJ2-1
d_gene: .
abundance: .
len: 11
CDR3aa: CASSSPTGQFF
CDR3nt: TGTGCCAGCAGTTCCCCGACGGGACAGTTCTTC

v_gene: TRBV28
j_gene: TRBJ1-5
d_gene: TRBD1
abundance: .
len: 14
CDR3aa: CASATGEGNQPQHF
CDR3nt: TGTGCCAGCGCGACAGGGGAGGGCAATCAGCCCCAGCATTTT

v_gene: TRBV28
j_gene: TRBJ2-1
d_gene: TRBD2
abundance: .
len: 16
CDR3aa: CASSSYQAGGPREQFF
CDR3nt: TGTGCCAGCAGTTCATACCAGGCGGGGGGGCCCCGTGAGCAGTTCTTC

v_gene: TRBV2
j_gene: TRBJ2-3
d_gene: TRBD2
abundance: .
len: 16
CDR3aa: CASSGGLAGPTDTQYF
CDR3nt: TGTGCCAGCAGTGGCGGACTAGCGGGGCCCACAGATACGCAGTATTTT

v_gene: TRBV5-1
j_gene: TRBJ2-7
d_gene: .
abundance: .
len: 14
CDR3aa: CASSSPASSYEQYF
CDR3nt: TGCGCCAGCAGCAGCCCCGCAAGCTCCTACGAGCAGTACTTC

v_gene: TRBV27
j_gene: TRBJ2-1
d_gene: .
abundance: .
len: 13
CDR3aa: CASSLSSIHEQFF
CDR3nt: TGTGCCAGCAGTTTATCCAGTATCCATGAGCAGTTCTTC

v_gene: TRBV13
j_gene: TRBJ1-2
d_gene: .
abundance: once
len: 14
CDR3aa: CASSLRETNYGYTF
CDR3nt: TGTGCCAGCAGCCTCCGGGAAACTAACTATGGCTACACCTTC

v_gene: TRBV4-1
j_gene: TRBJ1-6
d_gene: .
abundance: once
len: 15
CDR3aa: CASSQVPTGNSPLHF
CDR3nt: TGCGCCAGCAGCCAAGTCCCGACGGGTAATTCACCCCTCCACTTT

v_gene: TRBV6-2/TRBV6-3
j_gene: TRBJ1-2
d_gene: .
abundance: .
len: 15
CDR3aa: CASSYMAGTYYGYTF
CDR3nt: TGTGCCAGCAGTTACATGGCAGGAACTTACTATGGCTACACCTTC

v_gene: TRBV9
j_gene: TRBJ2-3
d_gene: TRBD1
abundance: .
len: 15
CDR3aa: CASSVSGTGGNTQYF
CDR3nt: TGTGCCAGCAGCGTCTCCGGGACAGGGGGAAATACGCAGTATTTT

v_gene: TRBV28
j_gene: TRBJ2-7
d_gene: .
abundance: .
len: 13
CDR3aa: CASSPGLTYEQYF
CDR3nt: TGTGCCAGCAGCCCGGGACTGACCTACGAGCAGTACTTC

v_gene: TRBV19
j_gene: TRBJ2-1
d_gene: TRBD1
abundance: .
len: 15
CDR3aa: CASIRRTGGGNEQFF
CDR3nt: TGTGCCAGTATCCGACGGACAGGGGGGGGCAATGAGCAGTTCTTC

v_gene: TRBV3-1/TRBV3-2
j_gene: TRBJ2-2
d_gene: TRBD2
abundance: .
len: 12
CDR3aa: CASSQRERELFF
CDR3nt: TGTGCCAGCAGCCAGCGGGAGCGGGAGCTGTTTTTT

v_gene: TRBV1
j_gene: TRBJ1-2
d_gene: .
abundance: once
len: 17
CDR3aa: CTSSQGDSCSFNYGYTF
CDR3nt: TGCACCAGCAGCCAAGGGGACAGCTGCAGCTTTAACTATGGCTACACCTTC

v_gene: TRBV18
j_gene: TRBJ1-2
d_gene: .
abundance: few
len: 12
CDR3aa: CASSPDSYGYTF
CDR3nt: TGTGCCAGCTCACCAGACAGCTATGGCTACACCTTC

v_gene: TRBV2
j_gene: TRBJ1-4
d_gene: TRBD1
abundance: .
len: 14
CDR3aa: CASRLDRGFEKLFF
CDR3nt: TGTGCCAGCAGATTGGACAGGGGGTTTGAAAAACTGTTTTTT

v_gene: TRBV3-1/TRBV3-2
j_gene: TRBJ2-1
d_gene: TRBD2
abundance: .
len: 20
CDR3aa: CASSQTRGAWGSSSYNEQFF
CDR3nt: TGTGCCAGCAGTCAGACGCGGGGGGCCTGGGGATCCAGCTCCTACAATGAGCAGTTCTTC

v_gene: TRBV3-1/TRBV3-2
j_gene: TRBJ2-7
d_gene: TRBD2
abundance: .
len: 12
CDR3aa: CASSRTSVEQYF
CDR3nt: TGTGCCAGCAGCAGGACTAGCGTAGAGCAGTACTTC

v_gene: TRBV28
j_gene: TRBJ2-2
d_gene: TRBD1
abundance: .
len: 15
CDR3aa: CASSSTGFNTGELFF
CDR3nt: TGTGCCAGCAGTTCGACAGGGTTTAACACCGGGGAGCTGTTTTTT

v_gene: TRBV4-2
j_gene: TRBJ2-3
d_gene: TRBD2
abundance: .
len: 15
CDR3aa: CASSHGGAGTDTQYF
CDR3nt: TGTGCCAGCAGCCACGGGGGGGCCGGCACAGATACGCAGTATTTT

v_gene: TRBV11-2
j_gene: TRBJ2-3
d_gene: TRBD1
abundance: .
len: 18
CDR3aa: CASSLKRWGTGVRDTQYF
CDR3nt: TGTGCCAGCAGCTTAAAGAGATGGGGGACAGGGGTTCGGGATACGCAGTATTTT

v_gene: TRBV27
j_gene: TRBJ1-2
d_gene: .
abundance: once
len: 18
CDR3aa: CASGGVIVNRERGYGYTF
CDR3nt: TGTGCCAGCGGTGGAGTAATAGTCAACAGGGAGAGGGGCTATGGCTACACCTTC

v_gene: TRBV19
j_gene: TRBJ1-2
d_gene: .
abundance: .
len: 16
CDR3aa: CASSQGGQANVYGYTF
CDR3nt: TGTGCCAGTAGTCAGGGAGGTCAGGCGAACGTCTATGGCTACACCTTC

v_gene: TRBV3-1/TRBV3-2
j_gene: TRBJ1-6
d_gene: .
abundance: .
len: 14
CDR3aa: CASSQEQFNSPLHF
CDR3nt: TGTGCCAGCAGCCAAGAACAGTTTAATTCACCCCTCCACTTT

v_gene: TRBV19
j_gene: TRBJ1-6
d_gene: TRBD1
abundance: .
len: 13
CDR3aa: CATADRDNSPLHF
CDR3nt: TGTGCCACCGCCGACAGGGATAATTCACCCCTCCACTTT

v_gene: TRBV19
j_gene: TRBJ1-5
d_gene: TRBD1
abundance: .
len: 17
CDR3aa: CASSTLQGGSSNQPQHF
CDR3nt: TGTGCCAGTAGTACTCTACAGGGGGGGTCTAGCAATCAGCCCCAGCATTTT

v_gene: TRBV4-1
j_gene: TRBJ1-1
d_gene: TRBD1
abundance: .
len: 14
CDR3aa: CASSQVGRGLEAFF
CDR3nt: TGCGCCAGCAGCCAAGTGGGCAGGGGGCTTGAGGCTTTCTTT

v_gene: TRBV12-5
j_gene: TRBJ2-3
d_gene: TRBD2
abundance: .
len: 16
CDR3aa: CASGPGTSGGTDTQYF
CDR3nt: TGTGCTAGTGGACCCGGGACTAGCGGGGGCACAGATACGCAGTATTTT

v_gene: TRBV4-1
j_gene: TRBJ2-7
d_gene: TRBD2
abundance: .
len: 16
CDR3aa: CASSQVVAGLTYEQYF
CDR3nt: TGCGCCAGCAGCCAAGTAGTAGCGGGCCTTACCTACGAGCAGTACTTC

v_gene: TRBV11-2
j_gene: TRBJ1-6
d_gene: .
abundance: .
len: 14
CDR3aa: CASSLTAGDSPLHF
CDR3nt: TGTGCCAGCAGCTTAACAGCGGGGGATTCACCCCTCCACTTT

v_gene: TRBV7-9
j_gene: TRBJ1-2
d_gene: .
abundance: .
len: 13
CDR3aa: CASRSYEAHGYTF
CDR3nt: TGTGCCAGCAGGTCCTATGAAGCGCATGGCTACACCTTC

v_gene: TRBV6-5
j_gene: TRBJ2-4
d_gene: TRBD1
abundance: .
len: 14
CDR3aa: CASSQGVAKNIQYF
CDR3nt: TGTGCCAGCTCACAGGGGGTAGCCAAAAACATTCAGTACTTC

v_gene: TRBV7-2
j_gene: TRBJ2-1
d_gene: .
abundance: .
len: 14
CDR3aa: CASSSRPGGNEQFF
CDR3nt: TGTGCCAGCAGCTCCAGGCCAGGGGGGAATGAGCAGTTCTTC

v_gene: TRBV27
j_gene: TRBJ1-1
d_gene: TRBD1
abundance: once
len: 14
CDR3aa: CASSLNRGSTEAFF
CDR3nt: TGTGCCAGCAGTTTGAACAGGGGGAGCACTGAAGCTTTCTTT

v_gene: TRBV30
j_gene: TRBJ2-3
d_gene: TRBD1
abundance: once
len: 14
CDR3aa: CAWGTGGYTDTQYF
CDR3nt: TGTGCCTGGGGGACAGGGGGCTACACAGATACGCAGTATTTT

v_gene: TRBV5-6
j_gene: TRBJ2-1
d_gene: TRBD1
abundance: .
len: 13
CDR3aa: CASSREQGLGRFF
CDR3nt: TGTGCCAGCAGCCGGGAACAGGGGTTGGGTCGGTTCTTC

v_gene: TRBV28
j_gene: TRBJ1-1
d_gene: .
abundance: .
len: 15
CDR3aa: CASEGTTSPGSEAFF
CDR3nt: TGTGCCAGCGAGGGGACAACGTCGCCTGGATCTGAAGCTTTCTTT

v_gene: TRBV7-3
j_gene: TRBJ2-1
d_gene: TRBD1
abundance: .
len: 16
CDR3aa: CASSLWGTGKFNEQFF
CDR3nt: TGTGCCAGCAGCTTATGGGGGACAGGGAAGTTCAATGAGCAGTTCTTC

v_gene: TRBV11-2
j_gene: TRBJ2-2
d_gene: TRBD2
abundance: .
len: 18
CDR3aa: CASSPRTSMRPNTGELFF
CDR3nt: TGTGCCAGCAGCCCACGGACTAGTATGAGACCTAACACCGGGGAGCTGTTTTTT

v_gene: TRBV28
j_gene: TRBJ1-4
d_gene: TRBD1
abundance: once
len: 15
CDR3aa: CASSVTGGTNEKLFF
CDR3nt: TGTGCCAGCAGTGTGACAGGGGGCACTAATGAAAAACTGTTTTTT